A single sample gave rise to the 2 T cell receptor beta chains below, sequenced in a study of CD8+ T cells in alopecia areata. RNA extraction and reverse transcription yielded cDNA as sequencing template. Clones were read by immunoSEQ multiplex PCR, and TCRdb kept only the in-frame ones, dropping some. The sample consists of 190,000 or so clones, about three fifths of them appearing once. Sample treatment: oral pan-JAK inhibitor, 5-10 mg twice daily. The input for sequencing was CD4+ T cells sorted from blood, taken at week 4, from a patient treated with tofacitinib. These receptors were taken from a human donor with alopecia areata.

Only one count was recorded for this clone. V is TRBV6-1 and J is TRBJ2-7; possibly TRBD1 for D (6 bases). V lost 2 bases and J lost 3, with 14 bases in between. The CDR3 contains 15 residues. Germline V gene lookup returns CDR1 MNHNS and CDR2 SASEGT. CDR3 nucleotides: TGTGCCAGCAGTGAATACTCACAGGGCGGCTACGAGCAGTACTTC. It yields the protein CASSEYSQGGYEQYF.

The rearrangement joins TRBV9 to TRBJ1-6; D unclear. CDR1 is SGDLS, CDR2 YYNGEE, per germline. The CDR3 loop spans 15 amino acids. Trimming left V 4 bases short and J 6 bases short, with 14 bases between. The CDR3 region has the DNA TGTGCCAGCAGCTTTGACACCCAGAGTAATTCACCCCTCCACTTT. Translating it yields CASSFDTQSNSPLHF.